Reported below is one TCR beta chain. What it binds is not known. Other nucleotide sequences from this sample produce the same CDR3. These data are taken from a study of cytomegalovirus exposure and HLA in healthy donors. Study-level points and caveats: Analyses of presence and absence presupposed an approximately uniform sequencing depth across donors.

The PCR had 60 Vbeta and 13 Jbeta primers. Method: immunoSEQ multiplex PCR; TCRdb's copy keeps in-frame clones and lacks some. In the table there are 75,000 to 100,000 clones, around 73% of which are singletons. In germline, CDR1 is SGHRS, CDR2 YFSETQ. V was clipped by 0 bases and J by 8 bases, with 5 bases between them. There are 12 residues in the CDR3. The origin of this receptor is a man in his forties in good health and CMV-seronegative. Sequencing was done on a sample of PBMCs. V is TRBV5-1 and J is TRBJ1-4; D is ambiguous. Here the CDR3 DNA reads TGCGCCAGCAGCTTGGGAGGCGAAAAACTGTTTTTT. Encoded protein: CASSLGGEKLFF.